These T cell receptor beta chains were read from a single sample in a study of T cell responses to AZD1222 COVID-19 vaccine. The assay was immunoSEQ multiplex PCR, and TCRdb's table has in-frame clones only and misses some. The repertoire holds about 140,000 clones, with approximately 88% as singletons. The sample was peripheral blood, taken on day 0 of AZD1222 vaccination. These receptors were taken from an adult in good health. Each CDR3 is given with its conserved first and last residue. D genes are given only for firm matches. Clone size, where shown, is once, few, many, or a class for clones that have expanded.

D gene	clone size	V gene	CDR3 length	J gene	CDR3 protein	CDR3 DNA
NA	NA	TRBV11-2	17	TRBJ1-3	CASSTGAVSGSGNTIYF	TGTGCCAGCAGTACAGGTGCGGTGAGCGGCTCTGGAAACACCATATATTTT
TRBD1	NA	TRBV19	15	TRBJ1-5	CASMAGTGGGQPQHF	TGTGCCAGTATGGCCGGGACAGGGGGCGGTCAGCCCCAGCATTTT
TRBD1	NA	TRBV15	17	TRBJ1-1	CATSRGQGRGLNTEAFF	TGTGCCACCAGCAGAGGACAGGGTAGGGGTCTGAACACTGAAGCTTTCTTT
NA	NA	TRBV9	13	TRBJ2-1	CASGSEGGNEQFF	TGTGCCAGCGGTAGCGAGGGGGGGAATGAGCAGTTCTTC
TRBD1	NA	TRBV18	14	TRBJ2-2	CASSPPTGNGELFF	TGTGCCAGCTCACCCCCGACAGGGAACGGGGAGCTGTTTTTT
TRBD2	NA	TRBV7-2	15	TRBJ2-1	CASSPGLAGANEQFF	TGTGCCAGCAGCCCCGGACTAGCGGGGGCTAATGAGCAGTTCTTC
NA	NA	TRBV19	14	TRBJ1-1	CASQPLGSNTEAFF	TGTGCCAGTCAACCCCTGGGCAGTAACACTGAAGCTTTCTTT
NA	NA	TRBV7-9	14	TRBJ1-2	CASSLHGGLYGYTF	TGTGCCAGCAGTTTACACGGGGGCCTCTATGGCTACACCTTC
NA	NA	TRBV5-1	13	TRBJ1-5	CASSFRPNQPQHF	TGCGCCAGCAGCTTTAGACCCAATCAGCCCCAGCATTTT
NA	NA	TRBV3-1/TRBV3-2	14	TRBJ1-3	CASSPGERRNTIYF	TGTGCCAGCAGCCCCGGGGAAAGGAGAAACACCATATATTTT
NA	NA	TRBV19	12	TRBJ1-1	CASRHRNTEAFF	TGTGCCAGTAGACATAGGAACACTGAAGCTTTCTTT
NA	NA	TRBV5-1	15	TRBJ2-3	CASSLVARLTDTQYF	TGCGCCAGCAGCTTGGTAGCTAGATTAACAGATACGCAGTATTTT
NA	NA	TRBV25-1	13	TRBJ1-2	CASRGGQVYGYTF	TGTGCCAGCAGAGGAGGGCAGGTCTATGGCTACACCTTC
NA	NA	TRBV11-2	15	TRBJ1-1	CASSFAGSPNTEAFF	TGTGCCAGCAGCTTCGCAGGGAGTCCGAACACTGAAGCTTTCTTT
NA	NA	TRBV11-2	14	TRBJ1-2	CASSLSSANYGYTF	TGTGCCAGCAGCTTGTCGTCCGCTAATTATGGCTACACCTTC
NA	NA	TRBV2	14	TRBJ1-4	CASSTTVTNEKLFF	TGTGCCAGCAGTACGACAGTAACTAATGAAAAACTGTTTTTT
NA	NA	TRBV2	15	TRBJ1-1	CASIKAAGTDTEAFF	TGTGCCAGCATCAAAGCGGCGGGGACGGACACTGAAGCTTTCTTT
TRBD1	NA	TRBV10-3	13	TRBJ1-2	CAIRQGPNYGYTF	TGTGCCATTCGACAGGGTCCTAACTATGGCTACACCTTC
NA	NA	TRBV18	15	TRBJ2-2	CASSNWNMNTGELFF	TGTGCCAGCTCAAATTGGAACATGAACACCGGGGAGCTGTTTTTT
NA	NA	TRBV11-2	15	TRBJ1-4	CASSLGSTRSEKLFF	TGTGCCAGCAGCTTAGGTTCAACAAGAAGCGAAAAACTGTTTTTT
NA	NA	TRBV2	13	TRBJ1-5	CASSLGRGRPQHF	TGTGCCAGCAGCTTGGGTAGGGGACGGCCCCAGCATTTT
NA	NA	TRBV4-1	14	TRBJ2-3	CASSQVPGTDTQYF	TGCGCCAGCAGCCAAGTTCCCGGCACAGATACGCAGTATTTT
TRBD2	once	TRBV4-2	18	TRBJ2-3	CASSQDLPLAGGTDTQYF	TGTGCCAGCAGCCAAGATCTCCCTCTAGCGGGGGGCACAGATACGCAGTATTTT
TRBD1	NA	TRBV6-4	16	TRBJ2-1	CASSAEDRSVGYEQFF	TGTGCCAGCAGTGCCGAGGACAGGTCGGTAGGCTATGAGCAGTTCTTC
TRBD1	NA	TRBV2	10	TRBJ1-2	CASTGVGYTF	TGTGCCAGTACAGGGGTAGGCTACACCTTC
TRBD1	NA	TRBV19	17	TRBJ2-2	CASSKTAQGANTGELFF	TGTGCCAGTAGTAAGACCGCACAGGGGGCGAACACCGGGGAGCTGTTTTTT
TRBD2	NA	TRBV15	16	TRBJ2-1	CATSRDFAGAYNEQFF	TGTGCCACCAGCAGAGATTTCGCGGGGGCCTACAATGAGCAGTTCTTC
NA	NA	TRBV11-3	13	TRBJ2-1	CASSGWNPNEQFF	TGTGCCAGCAGCGGTTGGAACCCAAATGAGCAGTTCTTC
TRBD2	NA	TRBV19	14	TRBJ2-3	CATHRGGPTDTQYF	TGTGCCACTCATCGGGGGGGGCCCACAGATACGCAGTATTTT
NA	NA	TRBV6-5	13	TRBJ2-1	CASSDSGVNEQFF	TGTGCCAGCAGTGACTCAGGGGTCAATGAGCAGTTCTTC
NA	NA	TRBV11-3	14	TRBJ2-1	CASSFEGSYNEQFF	TGTGCCAGCAGCTTTGAGGGGTCCTACAATGAGCAGTTCTTC
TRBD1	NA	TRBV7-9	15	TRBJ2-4	CASSHAGTGVDIQYF	TGTGCCAGCAGTCACGCCGGGACAGGGGTAGACATTCAGTACTTC
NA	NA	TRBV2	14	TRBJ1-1	CARGGQTSNTEAFF	TGTGCCAGGGGAGGACAGACGTCTAACACTGAAGCTTTCTTT
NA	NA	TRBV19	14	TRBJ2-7	CASSGWTVSYEQYF	TGTGCCAGTAGTGGGTGGACGGTTTCCTACGAGCAGTACTTC
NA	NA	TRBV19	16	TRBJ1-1	CASSPLAPRTNTEAFF	TGTGCCAGTAGTCCCCTGGCCCCCCGGACGAACACTGAAGCTTTCTTT
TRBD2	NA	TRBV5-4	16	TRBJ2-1	CASSLASSGLYNEQFF	TGTGCCAGCAGCTTGGCCAGTAGCGGGCTATACAATGAGCAGTTCTTC
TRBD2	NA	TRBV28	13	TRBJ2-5	CASRSGGGETQYF	TGTGCCAGCAGATCGGGAGGCGGAGAGACCCAGTACTTC
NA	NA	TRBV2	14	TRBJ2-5	CASSDQLDGETQYF	TGTGCCAGCAGTGACCAGCTGGACGGGGAGACCCAGTACTTC
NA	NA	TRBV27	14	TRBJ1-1	CASSLIPRASEAFF	TGTGCCAGCAGTCTAATCCCGAGGGCCTCTGAAGCTTTCTTT
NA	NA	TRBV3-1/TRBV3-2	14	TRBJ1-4	CASSNRARSEKLFF	TGTGCCAGCAGCAACCGGGCCCGGAGTGAAAAACTGTTTTTT
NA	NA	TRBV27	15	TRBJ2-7	CASSFHAGITYEQYF	TGTGCCAGCAGTTTTCACGCGGGTATTACCTACGAGCAGTACTTC
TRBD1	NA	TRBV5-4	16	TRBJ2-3	CASTPGQGQGRDTQYF	TGTGCCAGCACCCCGGGACAGGGCCAGGGGCGGGATACGCAGTATTTT